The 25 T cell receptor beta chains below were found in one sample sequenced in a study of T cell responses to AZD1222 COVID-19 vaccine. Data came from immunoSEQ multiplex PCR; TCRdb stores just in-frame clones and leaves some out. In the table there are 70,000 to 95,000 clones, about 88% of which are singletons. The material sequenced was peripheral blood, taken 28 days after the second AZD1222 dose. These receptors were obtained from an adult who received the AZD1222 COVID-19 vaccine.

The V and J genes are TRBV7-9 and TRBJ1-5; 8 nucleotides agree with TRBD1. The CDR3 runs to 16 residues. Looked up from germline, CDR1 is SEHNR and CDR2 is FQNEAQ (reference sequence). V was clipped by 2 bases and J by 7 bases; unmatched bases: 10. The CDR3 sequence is CASSLFSGRGHQPQHF. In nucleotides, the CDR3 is TGTGCCAGCAGCTTATTCAGTGGCAGGGGGCACCAGCCCCAGCATTTT.

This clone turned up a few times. The CDR3 spells CASWYRTADQPQHF. The CDR3 nucleotides read TGTGCCAGTTGGTACCGGACAGCTGATCAGCCCCAGCATTTT. V is TRBV6-5 and J is TRBJ1-5, with D possibly being TRBD1 (6 bases). The germline CDR1 and CDR2 sequences are MNHEY and SVGAGI. The CDR3 sequence is 14 residues long. Trimming cost V 9 bases and J 5 bases, with 17 bases left between them.

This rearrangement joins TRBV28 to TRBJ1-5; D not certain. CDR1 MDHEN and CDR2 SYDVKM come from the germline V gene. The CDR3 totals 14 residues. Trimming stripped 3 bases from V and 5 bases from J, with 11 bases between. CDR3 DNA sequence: TGTGCCAGCAGTTTTTTTCTGGGAGATCAGCCCCAGCATTTT. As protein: CASSFFLGDQPQHF.

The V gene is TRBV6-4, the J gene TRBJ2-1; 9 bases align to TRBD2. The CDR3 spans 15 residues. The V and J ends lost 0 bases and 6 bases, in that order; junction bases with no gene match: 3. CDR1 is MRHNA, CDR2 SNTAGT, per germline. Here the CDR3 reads CASSDSSSGANEQFF. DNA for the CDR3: TGTGCCAGCAGTGACTCATCTAGCGGGGCCAATGAGCAGTTCTTC.

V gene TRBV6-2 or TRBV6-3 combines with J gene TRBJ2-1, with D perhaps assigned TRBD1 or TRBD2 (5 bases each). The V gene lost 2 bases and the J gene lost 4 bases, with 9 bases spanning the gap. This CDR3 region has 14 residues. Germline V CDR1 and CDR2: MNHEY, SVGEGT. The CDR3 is CASSYRDPYNEQFF. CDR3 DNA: TGTGCCAGCAGTTACAGGGACCCTTACAATGAGCAGTTCTTC.

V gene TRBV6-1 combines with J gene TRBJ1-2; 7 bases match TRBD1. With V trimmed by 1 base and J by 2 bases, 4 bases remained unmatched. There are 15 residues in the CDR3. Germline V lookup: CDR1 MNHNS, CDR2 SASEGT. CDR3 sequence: CASSEVLTGNYGYTF. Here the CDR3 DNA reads TGTGCCAGCAGTGAAGTCCTGACAGGGAACTATGGCTACACCTTC.

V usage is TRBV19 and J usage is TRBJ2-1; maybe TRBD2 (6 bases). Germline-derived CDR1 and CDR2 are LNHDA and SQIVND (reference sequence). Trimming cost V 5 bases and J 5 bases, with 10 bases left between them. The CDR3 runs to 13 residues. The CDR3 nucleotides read TGTGCCAGTAGTCGGGGAGGAAACAATGAGCAGTTCTTC. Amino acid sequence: CASSRGGNNEQFF.

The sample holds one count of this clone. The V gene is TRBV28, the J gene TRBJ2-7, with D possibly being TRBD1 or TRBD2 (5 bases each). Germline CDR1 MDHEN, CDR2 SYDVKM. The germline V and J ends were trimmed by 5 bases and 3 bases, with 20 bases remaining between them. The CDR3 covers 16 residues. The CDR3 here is CASSPPMGRLNYEQYF. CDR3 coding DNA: TGTGCCAGCAGTCCCCCGATGGGACGTTTGAACTACGAGCAGTACTTC. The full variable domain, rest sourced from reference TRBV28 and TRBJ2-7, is DVKVTQSSRYLVKRTGEKVFLECVQDMDHENMFWYRQDPGLGLRLIYFSYDVKMKEKGDIPEGYSVSREKKERFSLILESASTNQTSMYLCASSPPMGRLNYEQYFGPGTRLTVT.

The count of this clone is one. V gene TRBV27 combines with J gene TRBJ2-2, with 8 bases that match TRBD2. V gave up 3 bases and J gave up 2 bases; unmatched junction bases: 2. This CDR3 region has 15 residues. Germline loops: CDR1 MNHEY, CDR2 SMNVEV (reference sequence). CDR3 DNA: TGTGCCAGCAGTTTTAGCGGGACTAACACCGGGGAGCTGTTTTTT. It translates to CASSFSGTNTGELFF.

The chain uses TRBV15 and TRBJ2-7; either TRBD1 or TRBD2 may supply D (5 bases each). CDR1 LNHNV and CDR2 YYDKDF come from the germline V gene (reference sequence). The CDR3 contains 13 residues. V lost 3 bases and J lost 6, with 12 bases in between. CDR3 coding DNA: TGTGCCACCAGCAGGGGGGACGGAGCCGAGCAGTACTTC. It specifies CATSRGDGAEQYF.

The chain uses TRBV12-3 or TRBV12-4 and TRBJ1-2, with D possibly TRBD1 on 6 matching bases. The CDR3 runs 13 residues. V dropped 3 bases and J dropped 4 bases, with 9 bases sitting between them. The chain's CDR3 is CASSFGQLYGYTF. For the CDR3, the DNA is TGTGCCAGCAGTTTTGGACAGCTCTATGGCTACACCTTC.

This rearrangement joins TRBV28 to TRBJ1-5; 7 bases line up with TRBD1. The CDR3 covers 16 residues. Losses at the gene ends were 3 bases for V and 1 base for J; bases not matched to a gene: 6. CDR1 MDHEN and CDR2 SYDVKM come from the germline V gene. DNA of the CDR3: TGTGCCAGCAGTTTCTTTTTACAGGGGAGCAATCAGCCCCAGCATTTT. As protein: CASSFFLQGSNQPQHF.

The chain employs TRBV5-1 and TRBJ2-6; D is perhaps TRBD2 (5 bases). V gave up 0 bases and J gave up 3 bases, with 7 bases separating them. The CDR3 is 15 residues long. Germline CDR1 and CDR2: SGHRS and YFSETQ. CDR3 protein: CASSLGGSGANVLTF. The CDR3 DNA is TGCGCCAGCAGCTTGGGAGGGAGTGGGGCCAACGTCCTGACTTTC.

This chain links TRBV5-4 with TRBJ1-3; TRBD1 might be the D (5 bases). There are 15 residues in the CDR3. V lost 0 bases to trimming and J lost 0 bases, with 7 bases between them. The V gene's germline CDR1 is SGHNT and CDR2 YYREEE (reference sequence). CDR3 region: CASSLGGVSGNTIYF. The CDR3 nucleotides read TGTGCCAGCAGCTTGGGAGGGGTCTCTGGAAACACCATATATTTT.

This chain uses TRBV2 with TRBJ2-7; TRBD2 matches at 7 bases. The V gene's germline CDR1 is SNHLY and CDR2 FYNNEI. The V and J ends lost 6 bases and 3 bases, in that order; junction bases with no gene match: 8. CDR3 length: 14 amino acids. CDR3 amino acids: CASRGGRGSYEQYF. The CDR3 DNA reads TGTGCCAGCAGGGGAGGGAGAGGAAGCTACGAGCAGTACTTC.

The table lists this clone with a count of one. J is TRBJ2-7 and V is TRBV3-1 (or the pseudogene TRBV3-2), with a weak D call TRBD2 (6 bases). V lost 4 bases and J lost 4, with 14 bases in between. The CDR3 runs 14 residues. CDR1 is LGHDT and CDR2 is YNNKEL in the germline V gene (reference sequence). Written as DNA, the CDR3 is TGTGCCAGCAGCCCGTCGGGGGTCAGATACGAGCAGTACTTC. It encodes CASSPSGVRYEQYF.

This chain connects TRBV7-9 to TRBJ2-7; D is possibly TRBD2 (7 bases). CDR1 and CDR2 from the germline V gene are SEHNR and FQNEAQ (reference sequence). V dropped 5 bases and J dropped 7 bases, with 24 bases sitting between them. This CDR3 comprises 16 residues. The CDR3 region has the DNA TGTGCCAGCAGCCCCCTAATAGGCGGGGGCGATTGGGAGCAGTACTTC. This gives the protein CASSPLIGGGDWEQYF. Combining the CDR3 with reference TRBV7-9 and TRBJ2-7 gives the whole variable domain DTGVSQNPRHKITKRGQNVTFRCDPISEHNRLYWYRQTLGQGPEFLTYFQNEAQLEKSRLLSDRFSAERPKGSFSTLEIQRTEQGDSAMYLCASSPLIGGGDWEQYFGPGTRLTVT.

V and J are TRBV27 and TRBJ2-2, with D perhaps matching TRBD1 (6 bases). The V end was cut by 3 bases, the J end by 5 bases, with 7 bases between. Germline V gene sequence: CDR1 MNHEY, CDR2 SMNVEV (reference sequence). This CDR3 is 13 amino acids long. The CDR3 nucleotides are TGTGCCAGCAGTTTCAGGGGTACCGGGGAGCTGTTTTTT. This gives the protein CASSFRGTGELFF.

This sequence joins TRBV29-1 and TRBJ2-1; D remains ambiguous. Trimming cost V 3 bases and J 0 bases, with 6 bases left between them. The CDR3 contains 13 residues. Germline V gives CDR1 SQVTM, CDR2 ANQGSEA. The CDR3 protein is CSVDGSSYNEQFF. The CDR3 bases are TGCAGCGTTGACGGCAGCTCCTACAATGAGCAGTTCTTC.

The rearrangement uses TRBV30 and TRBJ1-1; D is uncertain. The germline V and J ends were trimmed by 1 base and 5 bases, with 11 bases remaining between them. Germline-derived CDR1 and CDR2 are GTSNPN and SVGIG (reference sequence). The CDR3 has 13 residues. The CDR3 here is CAWSEGTITEAFF. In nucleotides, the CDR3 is TGTGCCTGGAGTGAGGGAACTATAACTGAAGCTTTCTTT.

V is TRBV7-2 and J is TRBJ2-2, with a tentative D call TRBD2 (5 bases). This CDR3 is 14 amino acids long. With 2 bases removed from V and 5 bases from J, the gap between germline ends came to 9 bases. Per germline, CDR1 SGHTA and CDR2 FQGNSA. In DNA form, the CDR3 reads TGTGCCAGCAGCTTATGGACGGGGACCGGGGAGCTGTTTTTT. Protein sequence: CASSLWTGTGELFF.

DNA for the CDR3: TGTGCCAGCAGCCTCCGGGTAGGGAGCACCTACGAGCAGTACTTC. It translates to CASSLRVGSTYEQYF. The J gene is TRBJ2-7, the V gene TRBV27; D may be TRBD2 (5 bases). Trimming removed 6 bases from V and 2 bases from J, with 17 bases in between. Germline V gene lookup returns CDR1 MNHEY and CDR2 SMNVEV (reference sequence). The CDR3 consists of 15 residues.

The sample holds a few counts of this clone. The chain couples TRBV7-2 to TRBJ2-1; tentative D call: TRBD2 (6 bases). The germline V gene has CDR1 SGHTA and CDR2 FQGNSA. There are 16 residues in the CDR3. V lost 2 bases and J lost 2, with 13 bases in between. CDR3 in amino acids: CASSLSRGGTYNEQFF. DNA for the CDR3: TGTGCCAGCAGCTTAAGCCGGGGCGGGACCTACAATGAGCAGTTCTTC.

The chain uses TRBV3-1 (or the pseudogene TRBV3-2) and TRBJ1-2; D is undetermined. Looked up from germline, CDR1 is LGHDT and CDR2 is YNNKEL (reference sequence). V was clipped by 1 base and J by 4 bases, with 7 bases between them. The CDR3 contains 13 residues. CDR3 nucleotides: TGTGCCAGCAGCCAAGGTTCCGTCTATGGCTACACCTTC. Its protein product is CASSQGSVYGYTF.

Here the CDR3 reads CASSWLGRGAEAFF. Written as DNA, the CDR3 is TGTGCCAGCAGTTGGCTGGGTAGAGGGGCTGAAGCTTTCTTT. The chain links TRBV6-2 or TRBV6-3 to TRBJ1-1; TRBD1 is a possible D gene (5 bases). V shed 4 bases and J shed 6 bases, with 15 bases lying between them. CDR1 and CDR2 (germline): MNHEY, SVGEGT. The CDR3 extends over 14 amino acids.